The 20 T cell receptor beta chains below were found in one sample sequenced in a study of vaccination and CD4 T cells after COVID-19 (dated by TCRdb to between 2021 and 2023). These receptors have no known antigen. The library was obtained by PCR. Data came from an Illumina iSeq 100. TCR sequencing of DNA from cultured CD4+ T cells used the Oncomine TCR Beta short-read assay at the Johns Hopkins FTIC core. TCRdb trimmed the raw reads at Q25, called clones with MiXCR and kept productive beta chains. Identical CDR3 proteins give one entry, which carries the most common genes and DNA. Here the sample has 20,000 or so distinct CDR3 sequences; approximately 32% occur a single time. The leading ten clones occupy roughly an eighth of the sample. The sample's treatment or condition label, decoded: roughly nine-day PBMC culture with coronavirus spike peptide pools or control peptides (ViraFEST assay). The sample comprised cultured CD4+ T cells from blood. These receptors all come from a human donor with COVID-19.

The V call is TRBV20-1, the J call TRBJ1-1, with D maybe TRBD1 (5 bases). The V and J ends lost 8 bases and 0 bases respectively, with 7 bases between them. The length of the CDR3 is 11 residues. Germline loops: CDR1 DFQATT, CDR2 SNEGSKA (reference sequence). CDR3 region: CSPQVNTEAFF. Written as DNA, the CDR3 is TGCAGTCCACAGGTGAACACTGAAGCTTTCTTT.

The chain carries TRBV7-2 and TRBJ2-3; D remains unclear. The CDR3 runs to 16 residues. CDR1 is SGHTA and CDR2 is FQGNSA in the germline V gene. With 1 base removed from V and 0 bases from J, the gap between germline ends came to 11 bases. The CDR3: CASSLEQSPSTDTQYF. Written as DNA, the CDR3 is TGTGCCAGCAGCTTAGAACAGTCCCCTAGCACAGATACGCAGTATTTT.

Of note for this clonotype: Relative to the germline gene, one junction end is altered; a read error may explain this. The chain joins TRBV7-7 to TRBJ2-1, with 11 bases aligning to TRBD1. Germline V gives CDR1 SSHAT, CDR2 FNYEAQ (reference sequence). There are 16 residues in the CDR3. DNA for the CDR3: TGTGCTAGCAGCTTACAAGGGACAGGGGGAGCGGAAGAGCAGTTCTTC. Protein: CASSLQGTGGAEEQFF.

This clonotype is medium-sized within its sample. J is TRBJ1-2 and V is TRBV15; TRBD1 matches at 9 bases. V was pared by 3 bases and J by 4 bases, with 6 bases of the junction left unmatched. Germline V gene data show CDR1 as LNHNV and CDR2 as YYDKDF (reference sequence). The CDR3 is made up of 15 amino acids. The CDR3: CATSSEQGAVYGYTF. The DNA for the CDR3 is TGTGCCACCAGCAGTGAACAGGGGGCAGTCTATGGCTACACCTTC. The complete variable domain, with remaining parts taken from reference TRBV15 and TRBJ1-2, reads DAMVIQNPRYQVTQFGKPVTLSCSQTLNHNVMYWYQQKSSQAPKLLFHYYDKDFNNEADTPDNFQSRRPNTSFCFLDIRSPGLGDTAMYLCATSSEQGAVYGYTFGSGTRLTVV.

The chain combines TRBV28 with TRBJ1-6; D is undetermined. The CDR3 length is 15 residues. Trimming took off 6 bases at V and 5 bases at J, with 14 bases between the two ends. The germline V gene has CDR1 MDHEN and CDR2 SYDVKM. CDR3 loop: CASSGLGPNNSPLHF. Written as DNA, the CDR3 is TGTGCCAGCAGCGGTCTTGGGCCAAATAATTCACCCCTCCACTTT.

The sample holds a few counts of this clonotype. V usage is TRBV19 and J usage is TRBJ1-4, with a weak D call TRBD1 (5 bases). CDR1 and CDR2 (germline): LNHDA, SQIVND (reference sequence). The ends were cut back, 10 bases at V and 8 bases at J, with 17 bases in the middle. The CDR3 consists of 13 residues. The CDR3 nucleotides read TGTGCCACGCAGGGCCCTTTACGGGAAAAACTGTTTTTT. Its protein is CATQGPLREKLFF.

V is TRBV4-2 and J is TRBJ2-7; 7 positions agree with TRBD2. From germline, CDR1 is LGHNA and CDR2 YNFKEQ. The CDR3 runs to 16 residues. V shed 0 bases, J shed 1 base, and the junction held 6 bases outside the gene matches. CDR3 region: CASSQDASGTSYEQYF. The CDR3 DNA sequence: TGTGCCAGCAGCCAAGATGCCAGCGGGACTTCCTACGAGCAGTACTTC.

A few counts support this clonotype. The gene calls are TRBV7-8 and TRBJ2-7; D is unresolved. V was shortened by 2 bases and J by 4 bases, with 6 bases between the two germline ends. The CDR3 is 12 residues long. CDR1 SGHVS and CDR2 FQNEAQ come from the germline V gene. The CDR3 reads CASSLISYEQYF. The DNA for the CDR3 is TGTGCCAGCAGCTTAATCAGTTACGAGCAGTACTTC. Together with reference TRBV7-8 and TRBJ2-7, the CDR3 gives the full variable domain: GAGVSQSPRYKVAKRGQDVALRCDPISGHVSLFWYQQALGQGPEFLTYFQNEAQLDKSGLPSDRFFAERPEGSVSTLKIQRTQQEDSAVYLCASSLISYEQYFGPGTRLTVT.

This clonotype showed up just a few times. V usage is TRBV7-3 and J usage is TRBJ2-3; 10 bases match TRBD2. In germline, CDR1 is SGHTA, CDR2 FQGTGA. V shed 5 bases and J 3 bases; nucleotides not matched to a gene: 8. The CDR3 contains 16 residues. CDR3 amino acids: CASSQGTSAATDTQYF. CDR3 sequence (DNA): TGTGCCAGCAGCCAAGGGACTAGCGCTGCTACAGATACGCAGTATTTT.

This clonotype was seen a handful of times. The V and J genes are TRBV5-8 and TRBJ2-3; perhaps D is TRBD1 or TRBD2 (6 bases each). This CDR3 contains 18 residues. CDR1 is SGHTS and CDR2 is YDEGEE in the germline V gene. Trimming cost V 0 bases and J 0 bases, with 17 bases left between them. CDR3 residues: CASSLVWLGGTSTDTQYF. The DNA of the CDR3 is TGTGCCAGCAGCTTGGTTTGGCTCGGGGGCACTAGCACAGATACGCAGTATTTT.

The table lists this clonotype with a few counts. The chain employs TRBV20-1 and TRBJ2-7, with unresolved D. The CDR3 is 16 residues long. From germline, CDR1 is DFQATT and CDR2 SNEGSKA (reference sequence). Trimming took off 6 bases at V and 3 bases at J, with 24 bases between the two ends. This chain's CDR3 is CSARPAVAVKHYEQYF. The CDR3 DNA reads TGCAGTGCCAGGCCCGCCGTGGCAGTTAAACACTACGAGCAGTACTTC.

This chain uses TRBV6-1 with TRBJ2-2, with D possibly TRBD2 on 5 matching bases. The CDR3 runs 15 residues. Germline V gene data show CDR1 as MNHNS and CDR2 as SASEGT. Trimming took 7 bases from V and 2 from J, leaving 14 bases between them. CDR3 bases: TGTGCCAGCATTTCCGGTGGAGGAAACACCGGGGAGCTGTTTTTT. Translated: CASISGGGNTGELFF.

For this clonotype: The junction departs from the called germline gene at one end, perhaps through a read error. This chain uses TRBV7-6 with TRBJ2-7; possible D gene TRBD2, 6 bases. The CDR3 sequence is 13 residues long. Germline V gives CDR1 SGHVS, CDR2 FNYEAQ. The CDR3 spells CASSPGAGGEQYF. In DNA, the CDR3 is TGTGCTAGCAGCCCCGGAGCGGGCGGCGAGCAGTACTTC.

This chain connects TRBV5-1 to TRBJ1-6, with D possibly TRBD1 on 6 matching bases. Germline V gene lookup returns CDR1 SGHRS and CDR2 YFSETQ. The CDR3 is 15 amino acids. V lost 4 bases and J lost 5, with 13 bases in between. The CDR3 is CASSLGQLNNSPLHF. DNA of the CDR3: TGCGCCAGCAGCCTCGGACAGTTAAATAATTCACCCCTCCACTTT.

CDR3 residues: CASSPGQLLITGELFF. In DNA form, the CDR3 reads TGTGCCAGCAGCCCCGGACAGTTACTTATTACCGGGGAGCTGTTTTTT. The chain combines TRBV12-3 or TRBV12-4 with TRBJ2-2; weak D call: TRBD1 (6 bases). V lost 6 bases and J lost 5, with 19 bases in between. This CDR3 has 16 residues.

This clonotype was seen a few times. The V gene is TRBV2, the J gene TRBJ2-7, with no clear D. Germline lookup yields CDR1 SNHLY and CDR2 FYNNEI. Trimming pared 5 bases from V and 6 bases from J, leaving 14 bases between. The length of the CDR3 is 13 residues. The CDR3 nucleotides read TGTGCCAGCAGTAGGGTTTCCCCGGCCGAGCAGTACTTC. Residues: CASSRVSPAEQYF.

This clonotype has just a few counts. The chain employs TRBV27 and TRBJ1-2; 7 bases align to TRBD1. Germline CDR1 MNHEY, CDR2 SMNVEV (reference sequence). V was pared by 4 bases and J by 7 bases, with 15 bases of the junction left unmatched. The CDR3 sequence is 16 residues long. CDR3 in DNA: TGTGCCAGCAGTTCCCATCGACAGGGAATGGGTCTTGGCTACACCTTC. It encodes CASSSHRQGMGLGYTF.

This clonotype was picked up a small number of times. V is TRBV7-8 and J is TRBJ2-3, with 8 positions matching TRBD2. Germline V gene sequence: CDR1 SGHVS, CDR2 FQNEAQ. Unmatched junction bases numbered 2, after V lost 2 bases and J lost 1 base. The CDR3 length is 15 residues. The CDR3 reads CASSLRRGGTDTQYF. Here the CDR3 DNA reads TGTGCCAGCAGCTTACGGCGGGGGGGCACAGATACGCAGTATTTT.

This clonotype turned up a few times. The chain links TRBV11-2 to TRBJ2-5; 11 bases are shared with TRBD1. Germline V gene lookup returns CDR1 SGHAT and CDR2 FQNNGV. The CDR3 spans 15 residues. With 6 bases clipped from V and 2 bases from J, the junction kept 5 bases outside the gene matches. CDR3 coding DNA: TGTGCCAGCAGTCTAGGGGACAGGGGGCAAGAGACCCAGTACTTC. Protein sequence: CASSLGDRGQETQYF.

This chain links TRBV5-1 with TRBJ1-2, with 9 bases that match TRBD1. The V segment lost 3 bases and the J segment 7 bases; nucleotides outside the gene matches: 4. The CDR3 covers 13 residues. Per germline, CDR1 SGHRS and CDR2 YFSETQ. The CDR3 protein is CASSWTGEGGYTF. For the CDR3, the DNA is TGCGCCAGCAGCTGGACAGGGGAGGGTGGCTACACCTTC.